The sequence of this T cell receptor (beta chain) was determined in a study of shared clonotypes between healthy human individuals (dated by TCRdb to 2020 to 2021). Some background on the complete study: Three men and two women, aged 18 to 49 years, made up the cohort. Per donor, leukapheresis produced somewhere between about 0.8 and 9 billion PBMCs. For each donor, CD4 naive and CD4 memory were each run on three plates, CD8 naive on two plates, and CD8 memory on one plate. To estimate repertoire size and how much clonotypes are shared between individuals, the study performed deep sequencing of blood TCR repertoires from about five healthy adults. Libraries were prepared and TCR repertoires were sequenced by different laboratories using diverse techniques, in order to increase sequencing depth and limit assay-specific biases. On the study overall, not on this receptor specifically: Sampling was restricted to blood, and TCR repertoires in tissues likely differ from the TCR repertoires found in blood. Because the study included a small number of donors, the genetic and exposure-history diversity represented was limited. Naive subsets generally had larger estimated clonotype richness than memory subsets did. When a few donors were compared, the shared fraction of clonotypes was around 4.6% for naive CD4, around 3.5% for naive CD8, 2% to 2.5% for memory CD4, and 0.35% to 0.4% for memory CD8. Compared with non-shared clonotypes, the clonotypes found in all four sorted-subset donors had higher generation probabilities. Pairwise subsampling indicated that sequencing depth was expected to affect the degree of clonotype sharing among donors. Incomplete sequencing was indicated by rarefaction of sorted-subset datasets, despite the large sequencing depth.

Healthy HIV-negative adults with no recently reported acute infections or vaccinations were included as donors. Every donor was a Caucasian adult residing in Nashville, Tennessee, USA. CD4+ T cells were enriched by magnetic negative selection, after which naive cells were positively selected on CD45RA and the negative fraction was taken as the memory subset. After blood collection by leukapheresis, PBMCs were isolated using Ficoll-Histopaque density gradient centrifugation and then cryopreserved in the vapor phase of liquid nitrogen. Analytical flow cytometry was used to check the purity and quantity of every magnetically sorted T cell population. Genomic DNA was isolated from each sorted fraction and quantified by UV absorbance on a Nanodrop 2000c. For this chain, trimming is 1 base at the V end and 2 bases at the J end, and the number of junction bases without a gene match is 7. The CDR3 contains 16 residues, cysteine and phenylalanine counted. The retained sequence is limited to the CDR3, 48 bases, with the frame set at the first base. For CDR1 and CDR2, the germline V gene lists SGHTA and FQGNSA.

Points on this clone: Its antigen target is currently unknown. No clone much larger than this one lies a single base away; base qualities are absent.

Using the deep immunoSEQ assay, multiplex PCR amplified TCR CDR3 regions from genomic DNA. Extracted genomic DNA from each cell subset was distributed evenly across all wells of several immunoSEQ 96-well plates, and each plate was treated as a replicate. For sorted subsets, each replicate PCR was loaded with 200 ng genomic DNA, equivalent to about 30,000 T cell genomes. Purified libraries were measured with a Qubit 3.0 fluorometer, size-checked on a Bioanalyzer 2100, and measured again with the KAPA Library Quantification kit. Every immunoSEQ 96-well plate was sequenced on a dedicated single-read 150-cycle Illumina NextSeq 550 flow cell. Turning to the authors' computational methods: Because only junctional sequences without quality scores were contained in the immunoSEQ output, filtering matching that applied to full-length reads could not be performed. To assign V/J genes and CDR3, sequences were annotated using PyIR, a Python wrapper for IgBLAST v1.9, with IMGT germline references. Reads were filtered out if the reads had weak V/J assignments (E-value above 1e-6), no CDR3, stop codons, out-of-frame junctions, or ambiguous translated residues. V3J clonotypes were defined as sequences sharing an identical inferred V gene, J gene, and CDR3 amino acid sequence. The percentage overlap between two repertoires was calculated by dividing the number of shared unique clonotypes by the size of the smaller repertoire. RTK rarefaction, the Chao1 estimator, and Recon v2.1 estimates of unobserved clonotypes were used to assess repertoire richness. Generation probabilities for all TCRbeta clonotypes obtained by the gDNA method from a handful of donors were computed using OLGA. TCRdb took this table from immuneACCESS and kept in-frame rearrangements with V and J called. Such tables lack part of the clones; where checked against another copy, unresolved V genes explain under half of the gap, and the rest is unexplained. That table supplies the V and J calls and clone size; D and trimming were determined from the DNA. The sample table lists around 700,000 clones, approximately 79% of them with a count of one. Together, the top ten hold around 1.8% of the sample.

The receptor was isolated from a woman younger than 45 in good health. Sequencing input: memory CD4+ T cells sorted from blood. What this sample's cell subset or site label stands for: CD45RA-negative fraction. The chain is made from TRBV7-2 and TRBJ1-2; 7 of the junction bases match TRBD1. The DNA is TGTGCCAGCAGCTTAGGGGCGGGACAGAGAAACTATGGCTACACCTTC. Translated, this is CASSLGAGQRNYGYTF.